One sample yielded the 31 T cell receptor beta chains listed below, sequenced in a study of technical replicates of blood from a handful of donors. Repertoires were generated with immunoSEQ multiplex PCR, while TCRdb's copy carries only in-frame clones and drops some. This table has some 67,000 clones, 95% to 98% appearing once. Sequenced input: T cells isolated from PBMCs. The receptors originated from a human donor in good health.

The chain has TRBV21-1 and TRBJ1-6; the D call TRBD1 from the table was never checked on the DNA. TRBV21-1 is a known pseudogene. The length of the CDR3 is 17 residues. The CDR3 coding sequence is TGTGCCAGCAGCAAAAGGCGTGACAGTACGAATAATTCACCCCTCCACTTT. It specifies CASSKRRDSTNNSPLHF.

The rearrangement joins TRBV7-2 to TRBJ2-7; 8 bases match TRBD1. The CDR3 covers 14 residues. The germline CDR1 and CDR2 sequences are SGHTA and FQGNSA. Losses at the gene ends were 1 base for V and 5 bases for J; bases not matched to a gene: 4. The CDR3 DNA follows: TGTGCCAGCAGCTTAGGGGGACAGGTCCACGAGCAGTACTTC. Translated, it gives CASSLGGQVHEQYF.

The rearrangement uses TRBV11-2 and TRBJ1-6; D might be TRBD1 (6 bases). The V end was cut by 5 bases, the J end by 17 bases, with 19 bases between. There are 13 residues in the CDR3. Germline V gene sequence: CDR1 SGHAT, CDR2 FQNNGV. This CDR3 is CASSPRGGGRFHF. The CDR3 coding sequence is TGTGCCAGCAGCCCCCGTGGGGGGGGGCGATTCCACTTT. Looking up the rest from reference TRBV11-2 and TRBJ1-6 gives the full variable domain: EAGVAQSPRYKIIEKRQSVAFWCNPISGHATLYWYQQILGQGPKLLIQFQNNGVVDDSQLPKDRFSAERLKGVDSTLKIQPAKLEDSAVYLCASSPRGGGRFHFGNGTRLTVT.

This chain connects TRBV19 to TRBJ2-7, with TRBD2 identical over 11 bases. Germline-derived CDR1 and CDR2 are LNHDA and SQIVND (reference sequence). The CDR3 consists of 15 residues. V lost 5 bases and J lost 3; bases outside the gene matches: 6. CDR3 nucleotide sequence: TGTGCCAGTAGTTCCGTTCTAGCGGGAGGCTACGAGCAGTACTTC. Its translation is CASSSVLAGGYEQYF.

The sample holds one count of this clone. This sequence joins TRBV5-4 and TRBJ2-3; D may be TRBD1 (6 bases). Trimming left V 5 bases short and J 0 bases short, with 13 bases between. Germline V gives CDR1 SGHNT, CDR2 YYREEE (reference sequence). This CDR3 comprises 15 residues. The CDR3 loop is CASRTTGPSTDTQYF. DNA for the CDR3: TGTGCCAGCAGGACTACAGGGCCTAGCACAGATACGCAGTATTTT.

This chain joins TRBV27 and TRBJ1-1; D perhaps matches TRBD1 (6 bases). The V gene lost 3 bases and the J gene lost 6 bases, with 14 bases spanning the gap. The germline gives CDR1 MNHEY, CDR2 SMNVEV (reference sequence). The CDR3 covers 14 residues. The CDR3 region is CASSFMLTGPEAFF. CDR3 nucleotide sequence: TGTGCCAGCAGTTTTATGCTGACAGGCCCTGAAGCTTTCTTT.

The chain is built from TRBV9 and TRBJ2-6; TRBD1 might be the D (5 bases). The length of the CDR3 is 16 residues. Germline V gene lookup returns CDR1 SGDLS and CDR2 YYNGEE. Trimming removed 0 bases from V and 2 bases from J, with 9 bases in between. The CDR3 spells CASSVEAGTGANVLTF. CDR3 bases: TGTGCCAGCAGCGTAGAAGCAGGGACTGGGGCCAACGTCCTGACTTTC.

The V call is TRBV9, the J call TRBJ2-5, with a possible D match to TRBD1 (6 bases). This CDR3 comprises 16 residues. V was clipped by 1 base and J by 2 bases, with 15 bases between them. CDR1 is SGDLS, CDR2 YYNGEE, per germline. CDR3 amino acids: CASSVWGQGRQETQYF. The DNA for the CDR3 is TGTGCCAGCAGCGTATGGGGGCAGGGGCGTCAAGAGACCCAGTACTTC.

The chain is built from TRBV4-2 and TRBJ2-1; 13 bases agree with TRBD2. The CDR3 runs 16 residues. Losses at the gene ends were 4 bases for V and 5 bases for J; bases not matched to a gene: 5. CDR1 LGHNA and CDR2 YNFKEQ come from the germline V gene. For the CDR3, the DNA is TGTGCCAGCAGCCCACGGACTAGCGGGGGACACAATGAGCAGTTCTTC. Protein product: CASSPRTSGGHNEQFF.

The V gene is TRBV13, the J gene TRBJ1-2; no definite D call. V was pared by 5 bases and J by 4 bases, with 17 bases between. The CDR3 loop spans 15 amino acids. The germline gives CDR1 PRHDT, CDR2 FYEKMQ (reference sequence). CDR3 in amino acids: CASSPGWSAFYGYTF. The CDR3 nucleotides read TGTGCCAGCAGCCCGGGGTGGAGCGCCTTCTATGGCTACACCTTC.

The chain has TRBV10-2 and TRBJ1-5; a weak D match, TRBD1 (6 bases). Per germline, CDR1 WSHSY and CDR2 SAAADI. The CDR3 sequence is 13 residues long. The V end lost 9 bases, the J end lost 0 bases, and 9 bases lay between the germline ends. DNA of the CDR3: TGCGCCAGTACAGGGACTAGCAATCAGCCCCAGCATTTT. Translating it yields CASTGTSNQPQHF.

This rearrangement joins TRBV7-8 to TRBJ1-2; D perhaps matches TRBD1 (5 bases). Trimming took 1 base from V and 6 from J, leaving 12 bases between them. Germline CDR1 reads SGHVS; CDR2 reads FQNEAQ. The CDR3 has 14 amino acids. This chain's CDR3 is CASSLVRQGNGYTF. In DNA, the CDR3 is TGTGCCAGCAGCTTAGTCCGGCAGGGTAATGGCTACACCTTC.

The J gene is TRBJ2-5, the V gene TRBV28; the match to TRBD2 covers 12 bases. Looked up from germline, CDR1 is MDHEN and CDR2 is SYDVKM. The CDR3 runs to 16 residues. Unmatched junction bases numbered 8, after V lost 6 bases and J lost 3 bases. CDR3 nucleotides: TGTGCCAGCAGCATGCTAGCGGGAGGGCCAAAAGAGACCCAGTACTTC. It is translated as CASSMLAGGPKETQYF.

The chain carries TRBV30 and TRBJ1-1, with no clear D. The CDR3 length is 13 residues. V lost 0 bases to trimming and J lost 0 bases, with 5 bases between them. Germline lookup yields CDR1 GTSNPN and CDR2 SVGIG (reference sequence). The CDR3 loop is CAWSVGLNTEAFF. The CDR3 region has the DNA TGTGCCTGGAGTGTGGGCCTGAACACTGAAGCTTTCTTT.

The chain carries TRBV4-1 and TRBJ2-7, with 10 bases matching TRBD2. J lost 7 bases, V lost 5 bases, and 8 bases had no gene match. This CDR3 spans 14 amino acids. Germline V gene lookup returns CDR1 MGHRA and CDR2 YSYEKL. The CDR3 DNA reads TGCGCCAGCAGCAGAGCGGGAGGGACGATGGAGCAGTACTTC. It translates to CASSRAGGTMEQYF.

The V and J genes are TRBV2 and TRBJ2-1, with 7 bases fitting TRBD2. The CDR3 contains 11 residues. CDR1 and CDR2 (germline): SNHLY, FYNNEI. The ends lost 8 bases at V and 9 bases at J; junction bases unmatched: 4. CDR3 nucleotides: TGTGCCAGCGCGGGGGATGCTGAGCAGTTCTTC. It encodes CASAGDAEQFF.

The chain uses TRBV7-2 and TRBJ1-1, with no clear D. The CDR3 totals 16 residues. The ends were cut back, 5 bases at V and 1 base at J, with 17 bases in the middle. Germline V CDR1 and CDR2: SGHTA, FQGNSA. The CDR3 reads CASSPPRTYRNTEAFF. The CDR3 DNA reads TGTGCCAGCAGCCCCCCCAGAACCTACAGGAACACTGAAGCTTTCTTT.

The chain combines TRBV9 with TRBJ2-2; TRBD1 might be the D (5 bases). The CDR3 totals 12 residues. Germline V gene sequence: CDR1 SGDLS, CDR2 YYNGEE. Trimming cost V 2 bases and J 9 bases, with 8 bases left between them. CDR3 protein: CASSVLDRELFF. The CDR3 DNA is TGTGCCAGCAGCGTCTTGGACAGGGAGCTGTTTTTT.

The chain links TRBV29-1 to TRBJ1-5; no clear D gene. Between the trimmed V and J ends, which lost 4 bases and 4 bases, there was a span of 14 bases. CDR1 is SQVTM and CDR2 is ANQGSEA in the germline V gene. This CDR3 contains 14 residues. This CDR3 reads CSVVTGFRNQPQHF. CDR3 bases: TGCAGCGTTGTAACCGGGTTCCGGAATCAGCCCCAGCATTTT.

The genes are TRBV10-1 and TRBJ2-7, with 7 bases lining up with TRBD1. V trimming: 2 bases; J trimming: 6 bases; junction bases outside the gene matches: 10. Looked up from germline, CDR1 is WNHNN and CDR2 is SYGVQD (reference sequence). The CDR3 has 15 amino acids. The CDR3 DNA reads as TGCGCCAGCAGTGAGGAGAGACAGGGTATAGGCGAGCAGTACTTC. Translating it yields CASSEERQGIGEQYF.

CDR3 in DNA: TGTGCCAGCAGAGTTATGGGGGGGCTAGATTCTGAAGCTTTCTTT. Translation: CASRVMGGLDSEAFF. The genes are TRBV2 and TRBJ1-1; the D gene is possibly TRBD1 (6 bases). V was pared by 6 bases and J by 6 bases, with 20 bases between. The germline V gene has CDR1 SNHLY and CDR2 FYNNEI. The length of the CDR3 is 15 residues.

The chain combines TRBV4-1 with TRBJ2-7, with a weak D call TRBD2 (5 bases). V gave up 0 bases and J gave up 5 bases, with 14 bases separating them. The germline gives CDR1 MGHRA, CDR2 YSYEKL. The CDR3 totals 15 residues. The CDR3 spells CASSQDPKSGHEQYF. For the CDR3, the DNA is TGCGCCAGCAGCCAAGATCCTAAAAGCGGACACGAGCAGTACTTC.

The CDR3 loop is CASSNGLAGGGSNEQFF. The CDR3 DNA is TGTGCCAGCAGTAACGGACTAGCGGGGGGGGGTAGCAATGAGCAGTTCTTC. The V and J genes are TRBV9 and TRBJ2-1; TRBD2 matches 15 bases. Germline assignment: CDR1 SGDLS and CDR2 YYNGEE. V dropped 5 bases and J dropped 6; count of bases not matched to a gene: 9. The CDR3 contains 17 residues. Together with reference TRBV9 and TRBJ2-1, the CDR3 gives the full variable domain: DSGVTQTPKHLITATGQRVTLRCSPRSGDLSVYWYQQSLDQGLQFLIQYYNGEERAKGNILERFSAQQFPDLHSELNLSSLELGDSALYFCASSNGLAGGGSNEQFFGPGTRLTVL.

This clone was found once. The genes are TRBV27 and TRBJ1-5, with 7 nucleotides matching TRBD1. J gave up 3 bases and V 8 bases, and 7 bases lay outside the gene matches. Germline V CDR1 and CDR2: MNHEY, SMNVEV (reference sequence). The CDR3 is made up of 14 amino acids. The DNA for the CDR3 is TGTGCCAGCGGCCCGGGACAGATCAATCAGCCCCAGCATTTT. Encoded protein: CASGPGQINQPQHF.

The chain has TRBV28 and TRBJ2-7; a possible D gene is TRBD2 (6 bases). There are 13 residues in the CDR3. V lost 5 bases, J lost 8 bases, and 16 bases lay in between. Germline-derived CDR1 and CDR2 are MDHEN and SYDVKM. CDR3 in amino acids: CASSRSGQRKQYF. Written as DNA, the CDR3 is TGTGCCAGCAGTCGGAGCGGGCAGAGGAAGCAGTACTTC.

This clone was seen a single time. The V call is TRBV28, the J call TRBJ2-7; 7 positions agree with TRBD2. V gave up 10 bases and J gave up 2 bases; unmatched junction bases: 5. The CDR3 runs 12 residues. Germline CDR1 and CDR2: MDHEN and SYDVKM. The CDR3 loop reads CATRGVPYEQYF. The CDR3 nucleotides read TGTGCCACCCGGGGGGTTCCCTACGAGCAGTACTTC.

Only one count was recorded for this clone. The chain carries TRBV6-5 and TRBJ1-3, with 7 bases that match TRBD1. The CDR3 runs 16 residues. The J segment lost 3 bases and the V segment lost 0 bases, leaving 5 bases of the junction unmatched. CDR1 and CDR2 from the germline V gene are MNHEY and SVGAGI. CDR3 amino acids: CASSYSRGPVGNTIYF. The CDR3 bases are TGTGCCAGCAGTTACTCGAGGGGGCCGGTTGGAAACACCATATATTTT.

V usage is TRBV5-4 and J usage is TRBJ2-2; TRBD1 matches at 7 bases. The CDR3 length is 16 residues. The V and J ends lost 0 bases and 4 bases, in that order; junction bases with no gene match: 6. Germline V CDR1 and CDR2: SGHNT, YYREEE (reference sequence). This CDR3 is CASSLETGKGTGELFF. The CDR3 DNA sequence: TGTGCCAGCAGCTTGGAGACAGGGAAAGGCACCGGGGAGCTGTTTTTT. Full variable domain (missing parts from reference TRBV5-4 and TRBJ2-2): ETGVTQSPTHLIKTRGQQVTLRCSSQSGHNTVSWYQQALGQGPQFIFQYYREEENGRGNFPPRFSGLQFPNYSSELNVNALELDDSALYLCASSLETGKGTGELFFGEGSRLTVL.

V gene TRBV7-8 combines with J gene TRBJ2-2; 11 bases agree with TRBD2. After removal of 8 bases from V and 1 base from J, the junction contained 9 bases not matched to a gene. CDR1 is SGHVS, CDR2 FQNEAQ, per germline. The CDR3 has 17 residues. CDR3 nucleotide sequence: TGTGCCAGCGTTAGACTAGCGGGAACAGGGAACACCGGGGAGCTGTTTTTT. The encoded protein is CASVRLAGTGNTGELFF.

This chain links TRBV30 with TRBJ2-1; 9 bases match TRBD1. The V and J ends lost 8 bases and 6 bases, in that order; junction bases with no gene match: 11. This CDR3 region has 14 residues. CDR1 GTSNPN and CDR2 SVGIG come from the germline V gene (reference sequence). CDR3 sequence (DNA): TGTGCCCTGGACAGGGGATCCTACATCAATGAGCAGTTCTTC. It specifies CALDRGSYINEQFF.

The chain recombines TRBV6-5 with TRBJ2-7; D remains ambiguous. Trimming removed 7 bases at V and 7 bases at J, with 17 bases between. Germline V CDR1 and CDR2: MNHEY, SVGAGI. The CDR3 runs 13 residues. This CDR3 is CASNLGPLGEQYF. The CDR3 region has the DNA TGTGCCAGCAACTTAGGTCCCCTCGGGGAGCAGTACTTC.